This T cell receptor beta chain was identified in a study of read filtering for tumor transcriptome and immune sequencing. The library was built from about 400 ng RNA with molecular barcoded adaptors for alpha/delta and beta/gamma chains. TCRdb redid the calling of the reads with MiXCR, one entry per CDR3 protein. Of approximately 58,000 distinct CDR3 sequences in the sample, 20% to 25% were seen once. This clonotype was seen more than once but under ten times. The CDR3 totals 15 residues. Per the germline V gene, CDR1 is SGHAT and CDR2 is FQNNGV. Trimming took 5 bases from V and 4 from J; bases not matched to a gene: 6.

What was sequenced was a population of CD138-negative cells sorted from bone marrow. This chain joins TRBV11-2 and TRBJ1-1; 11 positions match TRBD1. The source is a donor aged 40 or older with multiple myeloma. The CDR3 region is CASSHGQGASTEAFF. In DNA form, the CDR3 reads TGTGCCAGCAGCCACGGACAGGGGGCGAGCACTGAAGCTTTCTTT.